Shown below are 20 T cell receptor beta chains from a single sample sequenced in a study of T cells in narcolepsy (dated by TCRdb to the late 2010s). Libraries came from the immunoSEQ multiplex PCR assay. As stored in TCRdb, this immuneACCESS dataset retains in-frame rearrangements with V and J assigned. A fraction of the clones does not appear; measured against another copy, unresolved V genes explain less than half of the discrepancy, and the remainder lacks a known reason. The sample profile shows 30,000 to 45,000 clones; approximately 86% of them were found once. The ten largest make up more than 0.8% of the sample. The sequenced sample consisted of CD45RA- memory CD4+ T cells from PBMCs. The cell subset or site label of this sample denotes: memory T cells sorted ex vivo from peripheral blood. All receptors come from a human donor with narcolepsy.

The rearrangement links TRBV5-1 to TRBJ2-2, with a tentative D call TRBD2 (6 bases). CDR3 length equals 15 residues. The germline CDR1 and CDR2 sequences are SGHRS and YFSETQ. V lost 1 base and J lost 5, with 12 bases in between. CDR3 DNA: TGCGCCAGCAGCTTGTTAGGCGGGGTAACCGGGGAGCTGTTTTTT. Translation gives CASSLLGGVTGELFF.

The V and J genes are TRBV6-1 and TRBJ1-1; TRBD1 agrees at 8 bases. V trimming: 6 bases; J trimming: 1 base; junction bases outside the gene matches: 4. CDR1 is MNHNS and CDR2 is SASEGT in the germline V gene. The CDR3 has 14 residues. This chain's CDR3 is CASSGTGQNTEAFF. The CDR3, as DNA: TGTGCCAGCAGCGGGACAGGTCAGAACACTGAAGCTTTCTTT.

For this clone: One end of the junction varies from germline; a read error may be responsible. V and J are TRBV7-7 and TRBJ1-5; D not certain. CDR3 size: 13 residues. Germline V CDR1 and CDR2: SSHAT, FNYEAQ (reference sequence). The CDR3 sequence is CASSLSQGQPQHF. Written as DNA, the CDR3 is TGTGCTAGCAGCTTATCCCAAGGGCAGCCCCAGCATTTT.

The rearrangement uses TRBV28 and TRBJ2-5; TRBD2 agrees at 14 bases. The end of the DNA fits TRBJ2-7 better, so the J call may be wrong. This CDR3 comprises 16 residues. Germline V lookup: CDR1 MDHEN, CDR2 SYDVKM. CDR3 DNA sequence: TGTGCCAGCAGTTCTGGGACTAGCGGGAGACTCCCCGAGCAGTACTTC. Translation: CASSSGTSGRLPEQYF.

The rearrangement joins TRBV18 to TRBJ1-5; 7 bases are a match to TRBD1. Germline CDR1 is KGHSH and CDR2 is LQKENI. V trimming: 4 bases; J trimming: 5 bases; junction bases outside the gene matches: 8. The CDR3 extends over 15 amino acids. The CDR3 loop is CASSRQGGRDQPQHF. The DNA for the CDR3 is TGTGCCAGCTCACGGCAGGGGGGCCGGGATCAGCCCCAGCATTTT.

The chain couples TRBV7-8 to TRBJ1-4, with D possibly TRBD1 on 6 matching bases. The CDR3 totals 15 residues. CDR1 and CDR2 from the germline V gene are SGHVS and FQNEAQ. Trimming left V 2 bases short and J 2 bases short, with 9 bases between. The CDR3 loop is CASSLSGATNEKLFF. The DNA for the CDR3 is TGTGCCAGCAGCTTATCGGGGGCGACTAATGAAAAACTGTTTTTT.

This chain links TRBV27 with TRBJ1-2; 8 bases are a match to TRBD1. Losses at the gene ends were 3 bases for V and 8 bases for J; bases not matched to a gene: 5. In germline, CDR1 is MNHEY, CDR2 SMNVEV (reference sequence). This CDR3 is 13 amino acids long. The CDR3 bases are TGTGCCAGCAGTTTTCTGACAGGGGAGGGCTACACCTTC. Encoded protein: CASSFLTGEGYTF.

The genes are TRBV28 and TRBJ2-5; possible D gene TRBD1, 6 bases. The CDR3 runs to 12 residues. Trimming left V 6 bases short and J 7 bases short, with 12 bases between. Germline CDR1 is MDHEN and CDR2 is SYDVKM. CDR3 protein: CASSPQGTTQYF. The CDR3, as DNA: TGTGCCAGCAGCCCACAGGGAACGACCCAGTACTTC.

The chain is built from TRBV7-6 and TRBJ2-2; 7 bases are shared with TRBD1. Germline V lookup: CDR1 SGHVS, CDR2 FNYEAQ. Trimming took 6 bases from V and 7 from J; bases not matched to a gene: 5. The CDR3 runs to 13 residues. CDR3 coding DNA: TGTGCCAGCAGGACAGGGCAGGTCGGGGAGCTGTTTTTT. This sequence encodes CASRTGQVGELFF.

The chain combines TRBV9 with TRBJ2-3, with D hard to call. Germline V lookup: CDR1 SGDLS, CDR2 YYNGEE. Deletions cut 3 bases from V and 0 bases from J, with 11 bases between. The CDR3 is 15 residues long. CDR3 loop: CASSAYLGSTDTQYF. As DNA, the CDR3 is TGTGCCAGCAGCGCCTACCTCGGGAGCACAGATACGCAGTATTTT.

This sequence joins TRBV28 and TRBJ2-1, with TRBD2 matching over 14 bases. Trimming removed 3 bases from V and 8 bases from J; junction bases left unmatched: 3. The CDR3 is 15 amino acids. Per the germline V gene, CDR1 is MDHEN and CDR2 is SYDVKM. DNA of the CDR3: TGTGCCAGCAGTTTGGGGACTAGCGGGAGCCATGAGCAGTTCTTC. It codes for CASSLGTSGSHEQFF.

CDR3 sequence (DNA): TGTGCCAGCAGCCTACGTCCACTCGACAGGGCGTCCTACAATGAGCAGTTCTTC. It specifies CASSLRPLDRASYNEQFF. The rearrangement links TRBV7-2 to TRBJ2-1, with TRBD1 matching over 7 bases. The trim removed 5 bases at V and 1 base at J, leaving 14 bases unmatched. CDR3 size: 18 residues. CDR1 SGHTA and CDR2 FQGNSA come from the germline V gene. The variable domain in full, with the rest retrieved from reference TRBV7-2 and TRBJ2-1, is GAGVSQSPSNKVTEKGKDVELRCDPISGHTALYWYRQSLGQGLEFLIYFQGNSAPDKSGLPSDRFSAERTGGSVSTLTIQRTQQEDSAVYLCASSLRPLDRASYNEQFFGPGTRLTVL.

This clone was seen a handful of times. CDR3 residues: CASSPNGEKTDTQYF. Here the CDR3 DNA reads TGTGCCAGCAGCCCTAATGGAGAAAAGACAGATACGCAGTATTTT. The V gene is TRBV9, the J gene TRBJ2-3; D not certain. V lost 4 bases, J lost 3 bases, and 15 bases lay in between. In germline, CDR1 is SGDLS, CDR2 YYNGEE. The CDR3 length is 15 residues.

The V and J genes are TRBV7-8 and TRBJ1-5; TRBD1 might be the D (6 bases). There are 16 residues in the CDR3. V was clipped by 0 bases and J by 6 bases, with 15 bases between them. Germline V lookup: CDR1 SGHVS, CDR2 FQNEAQ. In DNA, the CDR3 is TGTGCCAGCAGCTTAGCCCTCGGGGGGCATGGTCAGCCCCAGCATTTT. Protein product: CASSLALGGHGQPQHF.

The rearrangement joins TRBV19 to TRBJ2-3; D gene uncertain. V gave up 6 bases and J gave up 6 bases, with 16 bases separating them. CDR3 length: 14 amino acids. The germline gives CDR1 LNHDA, CDR2 SQIVND (reference sequence). CDR3 loop: CASRPDPSADTQYF. As DNA, the CDR3 is TGTGCCAGTAGACCCGACCCGTCGGCTGATACGCAGTATTTT.

The chain has TRBV7-3 and TRBJ2-3; TRBD2 matches 8 bases. V lost 7 bases, J lost 3 bases, and 6 bases stayed unmatched. CDR1 and CDR2 (germline): SGHTA, FQGTGA. This CDR3 region has 14 residues. The CDR3 bases are TGTGCCAGCAAGAGCGGGAGTCTGACAGATACGCAGTATTTT. It specifies CASKSGSLTDTQYF.

The chain is built from TRBV28 and TRBJ2-7; 13 bases fit TRBD2. Germline V gene data show CDR1 as MDHEN and CDR2 as SYDVKM. Germline trimming cut 5 bases from V and 7 bases from J; bases unmatched to any gene: 11. The CDR3 sequence is 16 residues long. The CDR3 sequence is CASSPTLLAGGEEQYF. Written as DNA, the CDR3 is TGTGCCAGCAGTCCGACCCTACTAGCGGGAGGGGAGGAGCAGTACTTC.

The CDR3 coding sequence is TGTGCCAGCAGCCCTTGGGGGACACAACTCACAGATACGCAGTATTTT. Protein product: CASSPWGTQLTDTQYF. The chain is built from TRBV7-9 and TRBJ2-3, with D perhaps matching TRBD1 (6 bases). Between the trimmed V and J ends, which lost 5 bases and 2 bases, there was a span of 17 bases. Germline V gene data show CDR1 as SEHNR and CDR2 as FQNEAQ (reference sequence). The CDR3 runs to 16 residues.

J is TRBJ2-7 and V is TRBV21-1. TRBV21-1 is marked as a pseudogene. CDR3 length equals 9 residues. CDR3 coding DNA: TGTGCCAGCAGCAATGATAACCCCTTC. It is translated as CASSNDNPF.

This clone was seen more than once but under ten times. The chain couples TRBV27 to TRBJ1-1; TRBD1 might be the D (5 bases). Trimming took off 0 bases at V and 1 base at J, with 6 bases between the two ends. The CDR3 spans 14 residues. Germline CDR1 reads MNHEY; CDR2 reads SMNVEV (reference sequence). The CDR3 region is CASSLSQGNTEAFF. Written as DNA, the CDR3 is TGTGCCAGCAGTTTATCTCAGGGGAACACTGAAGCTTTCTTT.